The 5 T cell receptor beta chains listed next were all sequenced from one sample in a study of T cell responses to AZD1222 COVID-19 vaccine. Sequencing was performed with immunoSEQ multiplex PCR; in TCRdb, only in-frame clones are kept and a portion is missing. Of about 88,000 clones listed, about 90% are singletons. The sequencing here drew on peripheral blood, taken on day 0 of MenACWY control vaccination. Source of these receptors: an adult in good health.

In nucleotides, the CDR3 is TGTGCCAGCAGCTTCGGAGGGAAAAATGAAAAACTGTTTTTT. This sequence encodes CASSFGGKNEKLFF. This chain links TRBV5-4 with TRBJ1-4; no definite D call. Germline V gives CDR1 SGHNT, CDR2 YYREEE (reference sequence). CDR3 size: 14 residues. Trimming took 2 bases from V and 5 from J, leaving 10 bases between them.

This rearrangement joins TRBV18 to TRBJ1-1; unclear D gene. The CDR3 spans 13 residues. Trimming pared 6 bases from V and 1 base from J, leaving 9 bases between. Germline V lookup: CDR1 KGHSH, CDR2 LQKENI. The CDR3 coding sequence is TGTGCCAGCTCTCTGGACCCGAACACTGAAGCTTTCTTT. Protein: CASSLDPNTEAFF.

The chain has TRBV19 and TRBJ1-1, with TRBD1 as a possible D gene (6 bases). Per germline, CDR1 LNHDA and CDR2 SQIVND (reference sequence). The CDR3 contains 11 residues. In nucleotides, the CDR3 is TGTGGGACAGCTACGAGAACTGAAGCTTTCTTT. The encoded protein is CGTATRTEAFF.

This sequence joins TRBV5-1 and TRBJ2-5, with 7 bases identical to TRBD1. Germline loops: CDR1 SGHRS, CDR2 YFSETQ. This CDR3 has 15 residues. The ends lost 3 bases at V and 1 base at J; junction bases unmatched: 6. CDR3 in DNA: TGCGCCAGCAGCTCTGCGACAGGGAGCCAAGAGACCCAGTACTTC. Amino acids: CASSSATGSQETQYF.

The chain has TRBV5-6 and TRBJ1-6, with D unresolved. Germline CDR1 is SGHDT and CDR2 is YYEEEE. The V end lost 7 bases, the J end lost 5 bases, and 7 bases lay between the germline ends. This CDR3 comprises 12 residues. For the CDR3, the DNA is TGTGCCAGCGCGTCCAATAATTCACCCCTCCACTTT. Residues: CASASNNSPLHF. Together with reference TRBV5-6 and TRBJ1-6, the CDR3 gives the full variable domain: DAGVTQSPTHLIKTRGQQVTLRCSPKSGHDTVSWYQQALGQGPQFIFQYYEEEERQRGNFPDRFSGHQFPNYSSELNVNALLLGDSALYLCASASNNSPLHFGNGTRLTVT.